Reported below is one T cell receptor beta chain. The antigen is unknown. The study ran its PCR with 60 Vbeta and 13 Jbeta primers. Clones were sequenced by immunoSEQ multiplex PCR, and TCRdb holds only the in-frame ones, with some missing. The ten top clones account for approximately 0.98%, within a sample of 200,000 to 250,000 clones. The data were taken from a study of cytomegalovirus exposure and HLA in healthy donors. Overall study findings and caveats: In a later analysis, a missense DCLRE1C variant was linked to TCR beta V- and J-gene trimming. A classifier reportedly called cytomegalovirus status with high sensitivity and specificity. Accurate predictions that matched the HLA-A and HLA-B alleles of most subjects were reportedly made from TCR beta sequences.

This CDR3 has 19 amino acids. Unmatched junction bases numbered 13, after V lost 0 bases and J lost 4 bases. CDR1 and CDR2 (germline): SGHTS, YDEGEE. This rearrangement joins TRBV5-8 to TRBJ2-3; TRBD2 agrees at 11 bases. This clonotype was sampled from a woman under 40 in good health and CMV-seropositive. The material sequenced was PBMCs. The CDR3 coding sequence is TGTGCCAGCAGCTTGGCCACGACGAGACTAGCGGGGCCTGCAGATACGCAGTATTTT. Residues: CASSLATTRLAGPADTQYF.